This TCR beta chain was captured in a study of blood T cell repertoires in COVID-19. Study summary: Both acute and convalescent COVID-19 samples were obtained from the United States, Italy and Spain. PBMCs, B-cell-depleted T cells, or T cells were the source of the cDNA or gDNA that made up the material.

Clones were read by immunoSEQ multiplex PCR, and TCRdb kept only the in-frame ones, dropping some. The sample includes around 190,000 clones, approximately 85% of them seen just once. The CDR3 is 15 residues long. Per germline, CDR1 ENHRY and CDR2 SYGVKD. The V segment lost 8 bases and the J segment 1 base; nucleotides outside the gene matches: 4. Input material: peripheral blood. This TCR came from a woman older than 75 with acute or convalescent COVID-19. The chain combines TRBV10-3 with TRBJ2-3; 12 nucleotides line up with TRBD2. The CDR3: CAIAASGRGTDTQYF. The CDR3 DNA sequence: TGTGCCATCGCCGCTAGCGGGAGGGGCACAGATACGCAGTATTTT.